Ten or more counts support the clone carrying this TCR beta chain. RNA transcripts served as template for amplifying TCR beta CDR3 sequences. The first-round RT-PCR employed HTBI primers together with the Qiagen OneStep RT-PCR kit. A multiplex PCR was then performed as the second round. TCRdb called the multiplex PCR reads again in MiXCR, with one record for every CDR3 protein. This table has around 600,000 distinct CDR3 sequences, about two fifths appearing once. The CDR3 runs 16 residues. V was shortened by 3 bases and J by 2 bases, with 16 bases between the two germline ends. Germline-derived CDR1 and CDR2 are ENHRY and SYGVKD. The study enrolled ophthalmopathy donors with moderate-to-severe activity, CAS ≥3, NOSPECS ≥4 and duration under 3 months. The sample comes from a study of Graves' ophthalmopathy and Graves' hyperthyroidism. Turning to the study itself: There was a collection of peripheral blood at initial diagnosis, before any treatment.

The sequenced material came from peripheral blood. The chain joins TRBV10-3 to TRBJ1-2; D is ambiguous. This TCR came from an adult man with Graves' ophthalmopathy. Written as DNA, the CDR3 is TGTGCCATCAGTGATCGGGCAGGTATTGCGAACTATGGCTACACCTTC. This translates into CAISDRAGIANYGYTF.